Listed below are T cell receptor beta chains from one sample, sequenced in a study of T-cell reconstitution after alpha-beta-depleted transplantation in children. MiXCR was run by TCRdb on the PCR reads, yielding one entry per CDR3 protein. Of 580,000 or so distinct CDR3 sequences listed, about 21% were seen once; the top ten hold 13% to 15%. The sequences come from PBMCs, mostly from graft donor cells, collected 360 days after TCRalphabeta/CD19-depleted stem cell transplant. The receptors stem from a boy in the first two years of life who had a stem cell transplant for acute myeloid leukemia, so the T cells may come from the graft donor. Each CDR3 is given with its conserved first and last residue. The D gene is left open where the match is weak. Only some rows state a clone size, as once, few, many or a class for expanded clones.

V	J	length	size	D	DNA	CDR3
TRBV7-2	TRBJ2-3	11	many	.	TGTGCCAGCAACAACGAGGATACGCAGTATTTT	CASNNEDTQYF
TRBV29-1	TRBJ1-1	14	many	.	TGCAGCGTTGATCCGAGAGGGCTGAACACTGAAGCTTTCTTT	CSVDPRGLNTEAFF
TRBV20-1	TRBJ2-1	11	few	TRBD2	TGCAATCCGGGACTAGTCTATGAGCAGTTCTTC	CNPGLVYEQFF
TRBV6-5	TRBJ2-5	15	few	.	TGTGCCAGCAGTTACGCCCCAGGGGTGGTAGAGACCCAGTACTTC	CASSYAPGVVETQYF
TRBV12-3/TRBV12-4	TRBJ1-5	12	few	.	TGTGCCAGCAGTTTAGAGGTTCAGCCCCAGCATTTT	CASSLEVQPQHF
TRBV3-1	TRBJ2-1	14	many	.	TGTGCCAGCAGCCAAGTTGGGCCCCTTAATGAGCAGTTCTTC	CASSQVGPLNEQFF
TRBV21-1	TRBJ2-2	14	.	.	TGTGCCAGCAGCAAGCAGGACTGTTACGGGGAGCTGTTTTTT	CASSKQDCYGELFF
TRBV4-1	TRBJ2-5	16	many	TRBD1	TGCGCCAGCAGCCGCCTTGGACAGGGTGAACAAGAGACCCAGTACTTC	CASSRLGQGEQETQYF
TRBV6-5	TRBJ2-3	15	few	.	TGTGCCAGCAGTTACCGGGCGACGAGCACAGATACGCAGTATTTT	CASSYRATSTDTQYF
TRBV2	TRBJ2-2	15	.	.	TGTGCCAGCAGTGTCGCGCTAGACGGCACCGGGGAGCTGTTTTTT	CASSVALDGTGELFF
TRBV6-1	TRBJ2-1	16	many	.	TGTGCCAGCAGGGAGGGAGGGGGGAGACGTTGGGATGAGCAGTTCTTC	CASREGGGRRWDEQFF
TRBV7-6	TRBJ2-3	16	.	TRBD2	TGTGCCAGCAGCGTAAAGACTAGCGGGCTCACAGATACGCAGTATTTT	CASSVKTSGLTDTQYF
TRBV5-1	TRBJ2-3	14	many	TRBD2	TGCGCCAGCAGTTCGGGACTAGCCGTAGATACGCAGTATTTT	CASSSGLAVDTQYF
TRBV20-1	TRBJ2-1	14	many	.	TGCAGTGGCATGACAGCCCGCTCCTACAATGAGCAGTTCTTC	CSGMTARSYNEQFF
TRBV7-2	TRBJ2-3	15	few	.	TGTGCCAGCAGCTCCCTCGGGGCTCTCACAGATACGCAGTATTTT	CASSSLGALTDTQYF
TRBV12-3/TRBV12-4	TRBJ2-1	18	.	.	TGTGCCAGCAGGGGACGGTTCGGACCCTTCGAGGGGGTTGATGAGCAGTTCTTC	CASRGRFGPFEGVDEQFF
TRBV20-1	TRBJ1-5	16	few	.	TGCAGTGCTAGCATGGGCCGACCTTATAGCAATCAGCCCCAGCATTTT	CSASMGRPYSNQPQHF